This T cell receptor beta chain was identified in a study of blood T cell repertoires in COVID-19. Study background: Acute and convalescent COVID-19 specimens originated in the United States, Italy and Spain. T cells, B-cell-depleted T cells, or PBMCs provided the cDNA or gDNA that served as material.

V dropped 3 bases and J dropped 5; count of bases not matched to a gene: 4. The V gene's germline CDR1 is SGHTA and CDR2 FQGNSA. The CDR3 contains 14 residues. Original handling: Scientists estimated how many nucleated cells there were by amplifying reference gene primers. Sequencing was performed with immunoSEQ multiplex PCR; in TCRdb, only in-frame clones are kept and a portion is missing. V and J calls and clone size are as listed in that table; D and trimming were resolved from the DNA. The sample consists of fewer than 250,000 clones, 75% to 85% of them appearing once. Sequencing used peripheral blood. The rearrangement joins TRBV7-2 to TRBJ2-3; 8 bases match TRBD2. This sequence was found in a woman in her seventies with acute or convalescent COVID-19. CDR3 in DNA: TGTGCCAGCAGCTTCGTTAGCGGGGAAGATACGCAGTATTTT. This sequence encodes CASSFVSGEDTQYF.